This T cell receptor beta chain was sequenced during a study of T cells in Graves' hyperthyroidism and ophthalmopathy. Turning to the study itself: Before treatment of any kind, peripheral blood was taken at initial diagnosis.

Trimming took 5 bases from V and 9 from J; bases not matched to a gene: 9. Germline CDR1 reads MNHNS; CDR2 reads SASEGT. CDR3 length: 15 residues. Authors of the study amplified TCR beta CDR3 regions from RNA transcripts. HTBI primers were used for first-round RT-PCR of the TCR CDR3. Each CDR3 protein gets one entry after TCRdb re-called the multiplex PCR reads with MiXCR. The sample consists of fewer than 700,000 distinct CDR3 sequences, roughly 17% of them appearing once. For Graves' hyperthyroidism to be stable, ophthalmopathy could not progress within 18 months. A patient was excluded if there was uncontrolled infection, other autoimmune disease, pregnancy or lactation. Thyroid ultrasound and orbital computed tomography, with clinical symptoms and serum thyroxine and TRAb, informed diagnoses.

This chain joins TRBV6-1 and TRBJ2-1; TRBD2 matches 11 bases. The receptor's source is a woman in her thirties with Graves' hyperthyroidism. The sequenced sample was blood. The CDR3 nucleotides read TGTGCCAGCAGTCTGACTAGCGGGATGAGGAGTGAGCAGTTCTTC. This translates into CASSLTSGMRSEQFF.